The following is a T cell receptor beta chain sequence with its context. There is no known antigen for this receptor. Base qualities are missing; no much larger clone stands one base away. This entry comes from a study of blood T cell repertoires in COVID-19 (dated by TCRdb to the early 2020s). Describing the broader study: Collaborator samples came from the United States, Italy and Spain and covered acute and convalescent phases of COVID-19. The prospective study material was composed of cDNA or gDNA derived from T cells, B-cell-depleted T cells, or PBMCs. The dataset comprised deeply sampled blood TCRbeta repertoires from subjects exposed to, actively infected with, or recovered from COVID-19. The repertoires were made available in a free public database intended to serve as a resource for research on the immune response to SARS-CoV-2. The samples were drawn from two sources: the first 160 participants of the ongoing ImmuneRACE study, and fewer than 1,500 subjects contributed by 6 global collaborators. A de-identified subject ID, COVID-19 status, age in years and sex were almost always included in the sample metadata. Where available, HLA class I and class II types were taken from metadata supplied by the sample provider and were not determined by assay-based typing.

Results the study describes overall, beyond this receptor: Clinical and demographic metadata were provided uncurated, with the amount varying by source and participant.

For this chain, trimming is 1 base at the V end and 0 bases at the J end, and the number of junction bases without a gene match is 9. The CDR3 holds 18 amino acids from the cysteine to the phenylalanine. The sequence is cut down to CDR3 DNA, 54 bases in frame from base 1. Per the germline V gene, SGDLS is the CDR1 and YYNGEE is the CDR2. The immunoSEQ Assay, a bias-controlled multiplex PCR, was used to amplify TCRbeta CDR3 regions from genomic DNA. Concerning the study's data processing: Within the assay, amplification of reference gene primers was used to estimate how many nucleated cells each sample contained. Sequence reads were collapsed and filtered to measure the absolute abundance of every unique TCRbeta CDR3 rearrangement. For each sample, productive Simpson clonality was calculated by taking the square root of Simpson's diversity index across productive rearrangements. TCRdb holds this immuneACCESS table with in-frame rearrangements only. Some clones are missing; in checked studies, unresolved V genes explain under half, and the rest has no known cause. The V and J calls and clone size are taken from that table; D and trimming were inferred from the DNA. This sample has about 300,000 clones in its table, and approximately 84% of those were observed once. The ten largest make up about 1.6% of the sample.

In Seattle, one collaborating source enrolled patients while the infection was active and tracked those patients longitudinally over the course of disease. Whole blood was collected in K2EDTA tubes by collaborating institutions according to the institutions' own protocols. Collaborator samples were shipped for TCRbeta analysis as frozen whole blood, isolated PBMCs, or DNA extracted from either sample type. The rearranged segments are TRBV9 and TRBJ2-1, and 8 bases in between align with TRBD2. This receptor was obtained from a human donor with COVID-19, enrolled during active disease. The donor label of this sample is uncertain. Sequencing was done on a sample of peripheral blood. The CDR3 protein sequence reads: CASSVQLAGLSSYNEQFF. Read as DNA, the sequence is TGTGCCAGCAGCGTACAGCTAGCGGGTCTGAGCTCCTACAATGAGCAGTTCTTC.